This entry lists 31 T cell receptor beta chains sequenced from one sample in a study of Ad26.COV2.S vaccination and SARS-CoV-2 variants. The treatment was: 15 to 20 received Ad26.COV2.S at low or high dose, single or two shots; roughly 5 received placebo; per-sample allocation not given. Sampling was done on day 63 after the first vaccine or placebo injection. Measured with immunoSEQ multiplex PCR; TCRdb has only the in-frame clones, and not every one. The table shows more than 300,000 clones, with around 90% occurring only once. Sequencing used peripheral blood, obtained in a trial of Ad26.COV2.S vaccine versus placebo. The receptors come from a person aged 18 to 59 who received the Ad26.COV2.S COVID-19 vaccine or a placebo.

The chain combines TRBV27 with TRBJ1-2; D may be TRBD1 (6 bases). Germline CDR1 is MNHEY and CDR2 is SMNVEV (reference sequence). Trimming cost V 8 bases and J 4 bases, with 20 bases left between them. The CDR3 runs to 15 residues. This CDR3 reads CASSPPGQGIYGYTF. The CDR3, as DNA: TGTGCCAGCTCCCCACCCGGGCAGGGGATCTATGGCTACACCTTC.

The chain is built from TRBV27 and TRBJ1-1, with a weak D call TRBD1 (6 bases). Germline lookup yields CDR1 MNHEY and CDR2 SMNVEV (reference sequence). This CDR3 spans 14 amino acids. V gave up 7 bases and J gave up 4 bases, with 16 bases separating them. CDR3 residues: CASTDRRVGTEAFF. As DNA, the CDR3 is TGTGCCAGCACCGACAGGAGGGTGGGCACTGAAGCTTTCTTT.

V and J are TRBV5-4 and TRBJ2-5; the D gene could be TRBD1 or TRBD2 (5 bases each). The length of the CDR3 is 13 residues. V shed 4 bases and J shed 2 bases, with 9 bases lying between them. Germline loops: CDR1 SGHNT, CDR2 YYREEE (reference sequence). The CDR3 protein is CASSPEGQETQYF. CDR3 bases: TGTGCCAGCAGCCCAGAGGGGCAAGAGACCCAGTACTTC. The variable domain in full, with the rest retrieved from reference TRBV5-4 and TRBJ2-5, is ETGVTQSPTHLIKTRGQQVTLRCSSQSGHNTVSWYQQALGQGPQFIFQYYREEENGRGNFPPRFSGLQFPNYSSELNVNALELDDSALYLCASSPEGQETQYFGPGTRLLVL.

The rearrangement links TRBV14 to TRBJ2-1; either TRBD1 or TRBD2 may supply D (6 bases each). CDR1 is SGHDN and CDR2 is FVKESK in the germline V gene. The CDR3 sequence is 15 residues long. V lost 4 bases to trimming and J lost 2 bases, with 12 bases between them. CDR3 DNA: TGTGCCAGCAGCCTCTCGGAGGGGGCCTACAATGAGCAGTTCTTC. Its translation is CASSLSEGAYNEQFF.

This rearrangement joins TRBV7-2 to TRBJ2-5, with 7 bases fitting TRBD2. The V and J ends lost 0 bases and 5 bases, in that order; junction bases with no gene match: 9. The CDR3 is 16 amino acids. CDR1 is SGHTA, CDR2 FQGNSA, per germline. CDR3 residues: CASSLAPGGGQETQYF. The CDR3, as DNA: TGTGCCAGCAGCTTAGCTCCGGGAGGAGGGCAGGAGACCCAGTACTTC.

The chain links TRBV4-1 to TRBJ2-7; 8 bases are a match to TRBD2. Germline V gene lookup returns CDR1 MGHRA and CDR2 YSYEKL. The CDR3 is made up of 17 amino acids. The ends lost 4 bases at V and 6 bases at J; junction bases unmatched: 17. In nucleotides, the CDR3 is TGCGCCAGCAGCCTAGTACAAACCTTGGGACTAGGATTCGAGCAGTACTTC. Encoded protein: CASSLVQTLGLGFEQYF.

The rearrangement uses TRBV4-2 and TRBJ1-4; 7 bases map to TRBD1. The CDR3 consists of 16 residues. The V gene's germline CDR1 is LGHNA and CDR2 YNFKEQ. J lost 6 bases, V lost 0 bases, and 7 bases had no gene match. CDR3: CASSQENGRGYEKLFF. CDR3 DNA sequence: TGTGCCAGCAGCCAAGAGAATGGCAGGGGGTATGAAAAACTGTTTTTT.

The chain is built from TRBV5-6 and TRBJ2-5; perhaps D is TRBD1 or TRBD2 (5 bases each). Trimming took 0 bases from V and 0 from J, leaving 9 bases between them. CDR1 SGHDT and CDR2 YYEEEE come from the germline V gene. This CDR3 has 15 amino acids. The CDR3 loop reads CASSLAGRDQETQYF. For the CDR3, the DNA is TGTGCCAGCAGCTTGGCGGGACGGGACCAAGAGACCCAGTACTTC.

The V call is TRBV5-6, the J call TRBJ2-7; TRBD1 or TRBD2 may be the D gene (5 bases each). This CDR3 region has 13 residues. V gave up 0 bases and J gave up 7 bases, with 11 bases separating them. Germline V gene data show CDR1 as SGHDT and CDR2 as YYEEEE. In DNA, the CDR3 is TGTGCCAGCAGCTTGGCCGGGGCCTTTGAGCAGTACTTC. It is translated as CASSLAGAFEQYF. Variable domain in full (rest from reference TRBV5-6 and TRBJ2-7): DAGVTQSPTHLIKTRGQQVTLRCSPKSGHDTVSWYQQALGQGPQFIFQYYEEEERQRGNFPDRFSGHQFPNYSSELNVNALLLGDSALYLCASSLAGAFEQYFGPGTRLTVT.

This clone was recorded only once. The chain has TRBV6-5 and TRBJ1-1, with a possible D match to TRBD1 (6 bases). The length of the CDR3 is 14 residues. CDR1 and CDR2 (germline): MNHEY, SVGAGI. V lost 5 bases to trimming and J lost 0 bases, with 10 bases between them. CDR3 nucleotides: TGTGCCAGCAGTAGGGACACCCTGAACACTGAAGCTTTCTTT. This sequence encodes CASSRDTLNTEAFF.

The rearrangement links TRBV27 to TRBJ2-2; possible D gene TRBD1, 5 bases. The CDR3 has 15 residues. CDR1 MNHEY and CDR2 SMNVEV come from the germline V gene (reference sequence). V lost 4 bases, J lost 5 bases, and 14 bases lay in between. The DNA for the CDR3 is TGTGCCAGCAGTTCCCGACAGTGGAGTACCGGGGAGCTGTTTTTT. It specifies CASSSRQWSTGELFF.

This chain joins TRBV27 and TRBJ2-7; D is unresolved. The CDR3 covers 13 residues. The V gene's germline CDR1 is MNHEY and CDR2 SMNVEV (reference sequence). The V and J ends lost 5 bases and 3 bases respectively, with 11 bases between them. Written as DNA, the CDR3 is TGTGCCAGCAGTGCCAGACTGTACTACGAGCAGTACTTC. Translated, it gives CASSARLYYEQYF.

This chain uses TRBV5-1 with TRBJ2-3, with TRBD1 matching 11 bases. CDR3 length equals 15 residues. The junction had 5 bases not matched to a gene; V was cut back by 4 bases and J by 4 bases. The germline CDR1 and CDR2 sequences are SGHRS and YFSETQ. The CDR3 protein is CASSRRDRGADTQYF. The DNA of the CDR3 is TGCGCCAGCAGCCGCCGGGACAGGGGGGCAGATACGCAGTATTTT.

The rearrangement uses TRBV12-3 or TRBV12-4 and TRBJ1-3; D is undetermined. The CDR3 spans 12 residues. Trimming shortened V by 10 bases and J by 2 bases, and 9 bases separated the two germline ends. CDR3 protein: CATGATGNTIYF. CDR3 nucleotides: TGTGCCACTGGTGCAACTGGAAACACCATATATTTT.

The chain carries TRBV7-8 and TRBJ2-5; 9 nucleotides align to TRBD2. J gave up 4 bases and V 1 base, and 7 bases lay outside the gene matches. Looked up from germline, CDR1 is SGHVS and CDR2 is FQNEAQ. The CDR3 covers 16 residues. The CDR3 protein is CASSLEGTSRGETQYF. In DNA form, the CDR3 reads TGTGCCAGCAGCTTAGAAGGGACTAGCCGCGGAGAGACCCAGTACTTC.

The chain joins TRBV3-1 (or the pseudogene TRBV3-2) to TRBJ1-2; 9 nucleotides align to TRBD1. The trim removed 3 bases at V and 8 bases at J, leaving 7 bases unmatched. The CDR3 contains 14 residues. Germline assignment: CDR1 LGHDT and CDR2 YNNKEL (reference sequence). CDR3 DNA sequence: TGTGCCAGCAGCCAGGGGACAGGGAGTCCCGGCTACACCTTC. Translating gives CASSQGTGSPGYTF.

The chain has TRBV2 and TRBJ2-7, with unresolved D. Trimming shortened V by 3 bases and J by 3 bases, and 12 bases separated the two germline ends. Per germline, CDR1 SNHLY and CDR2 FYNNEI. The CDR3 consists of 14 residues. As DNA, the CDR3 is TGTGCCAGCAGTGATCTATCTAGAAGCTACGAGCAGTACTTC. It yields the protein CASSDLSRSYEQYF.

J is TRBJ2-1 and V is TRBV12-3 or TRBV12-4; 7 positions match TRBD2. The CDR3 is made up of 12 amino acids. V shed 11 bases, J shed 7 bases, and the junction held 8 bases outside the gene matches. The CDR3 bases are TGTGCCTGGGGTAGCGGGCCAAATGAGCAGTTCTTC. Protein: CAWGSGPNEQFF.

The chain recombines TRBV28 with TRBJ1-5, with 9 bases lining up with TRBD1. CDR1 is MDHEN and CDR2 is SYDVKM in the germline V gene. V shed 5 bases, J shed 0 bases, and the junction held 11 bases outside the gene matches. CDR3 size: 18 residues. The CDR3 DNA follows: TGTGCCAGCAGTCGCCCGGGACAGGGACACAATAGCAATCAGCCCCAGCATTTT. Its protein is CASSRPGQGHNSNQPQHF.

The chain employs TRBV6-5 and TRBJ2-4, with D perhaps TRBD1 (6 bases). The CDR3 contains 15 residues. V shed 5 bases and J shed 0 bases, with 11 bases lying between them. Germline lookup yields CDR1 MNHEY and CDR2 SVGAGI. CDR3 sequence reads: CASSPYRVAKNIQYF. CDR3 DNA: TGTGCCAGCAGTCCATACAGGGTAGCCAAAAACATTCAGTACTTC.

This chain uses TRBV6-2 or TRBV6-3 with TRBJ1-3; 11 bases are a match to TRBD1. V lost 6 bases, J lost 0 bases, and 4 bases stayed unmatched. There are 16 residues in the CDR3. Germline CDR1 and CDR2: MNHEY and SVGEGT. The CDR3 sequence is CASSGQGAYSGNTIYF. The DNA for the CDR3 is TGTGCCAGCAGCGGACAGGGGGCCTACTCTGGAAACACCATATATTTT.

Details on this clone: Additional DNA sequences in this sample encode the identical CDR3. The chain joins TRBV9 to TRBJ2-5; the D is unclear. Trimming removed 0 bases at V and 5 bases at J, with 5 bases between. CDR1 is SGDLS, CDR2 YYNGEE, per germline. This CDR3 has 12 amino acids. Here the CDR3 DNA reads TGTGCCAGCAGCGTAGCCGAGGAGACCCAGTACTTC. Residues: CASSVAEETQYF.

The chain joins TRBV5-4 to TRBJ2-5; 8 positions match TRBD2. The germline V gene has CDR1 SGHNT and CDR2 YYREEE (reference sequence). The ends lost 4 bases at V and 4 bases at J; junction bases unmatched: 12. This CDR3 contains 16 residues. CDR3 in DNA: TGTGCCAGCAGCGGCGCGGGAGGCGGGGTAAGAGAGACCCAGTACTTC. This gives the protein CASSGAGGGVRETQYF.

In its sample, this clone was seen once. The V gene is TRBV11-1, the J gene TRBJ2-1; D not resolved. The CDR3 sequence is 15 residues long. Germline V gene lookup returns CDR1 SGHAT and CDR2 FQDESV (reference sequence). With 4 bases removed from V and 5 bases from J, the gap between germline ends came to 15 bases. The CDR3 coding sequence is TGTGCCAGCAGCTACCACAAGGGTACTAACAATGAGCAGTTCTTC. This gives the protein CASSYHKGTNNEQFF.

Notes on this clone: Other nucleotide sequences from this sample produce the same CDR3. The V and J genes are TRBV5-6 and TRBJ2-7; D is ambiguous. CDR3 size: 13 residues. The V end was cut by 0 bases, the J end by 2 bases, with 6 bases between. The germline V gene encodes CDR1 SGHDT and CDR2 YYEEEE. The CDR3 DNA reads TGTGCCAGCAGCTTGGAGGGCCCCTACGAGCAGTACTTC. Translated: CASSLEGPYEQYF.

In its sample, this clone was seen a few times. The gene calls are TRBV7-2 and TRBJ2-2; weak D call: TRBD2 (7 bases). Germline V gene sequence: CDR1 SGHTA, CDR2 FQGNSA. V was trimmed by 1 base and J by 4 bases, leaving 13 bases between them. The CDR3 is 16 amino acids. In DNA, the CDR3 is TGTGCCAGCAGCTTAGTGGGAGGGGGACTCACCGGGGAGCTGTTTTTT. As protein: CASSLVGGGLTGELFF.

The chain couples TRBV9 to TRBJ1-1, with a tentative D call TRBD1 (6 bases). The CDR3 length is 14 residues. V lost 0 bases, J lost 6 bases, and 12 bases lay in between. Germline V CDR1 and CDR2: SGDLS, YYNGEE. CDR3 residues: CASSVGGGRAEAFF. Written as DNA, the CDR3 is TGTGCCAGCAGCGTAGGAGGGGGAAGGGCTGAAGCTTTCTTT.

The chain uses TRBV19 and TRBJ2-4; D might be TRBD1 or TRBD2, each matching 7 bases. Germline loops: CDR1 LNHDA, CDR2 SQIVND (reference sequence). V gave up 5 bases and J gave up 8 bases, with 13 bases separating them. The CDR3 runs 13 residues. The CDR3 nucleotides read TGTGCCAGTAGTTTCCCAGGGGGGGACATTCAGTACTTC. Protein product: CASSFPGGDIQYF.

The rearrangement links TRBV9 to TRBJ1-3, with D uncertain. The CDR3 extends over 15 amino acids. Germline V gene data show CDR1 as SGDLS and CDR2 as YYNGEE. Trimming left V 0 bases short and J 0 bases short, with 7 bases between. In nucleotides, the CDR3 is TGTGCCAGCAGCGTAGATACAAACTCTGGAAACACCATATATTTT. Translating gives CASSVDTNSGNTIYF. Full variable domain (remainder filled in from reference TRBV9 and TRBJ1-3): DSGVTQTPKHLITATGQRVTLRCSPRSGDLSVYWYQQSLDQGLQFLIQYYNGEERAKGNILERFSAQQFPDLHSELNLSSLELGDSALYFCASSVDTNSGNTIYFGEGSWLTVV.

CDR3 loop: CASSPWGSNTEAFF. CDR3 coding DNA: TGTGCCAGTAGCCCATGGGGGTCGAACACTGAAGCTTTCTTT. This chain joins TRBV19 and TRBJ1-1, with D tentatively TRBD1 (5 bases). Germline lookup yields CDR1 LNHDA and CDR2 SQIVND (reference sequence). The CDR3 sequence is 14 residues long. V lost 6 bases and J 1 base, leaving 12 bases between the germline ends.

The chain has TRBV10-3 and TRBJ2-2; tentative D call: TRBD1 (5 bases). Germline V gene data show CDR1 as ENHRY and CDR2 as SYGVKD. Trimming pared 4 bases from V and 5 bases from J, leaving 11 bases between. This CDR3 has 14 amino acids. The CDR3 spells CAISGQGITGELFF. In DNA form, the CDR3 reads TGTGCCATCAGTGGGCAGGGAATAACCGGGGAGCTGTTTTTT.